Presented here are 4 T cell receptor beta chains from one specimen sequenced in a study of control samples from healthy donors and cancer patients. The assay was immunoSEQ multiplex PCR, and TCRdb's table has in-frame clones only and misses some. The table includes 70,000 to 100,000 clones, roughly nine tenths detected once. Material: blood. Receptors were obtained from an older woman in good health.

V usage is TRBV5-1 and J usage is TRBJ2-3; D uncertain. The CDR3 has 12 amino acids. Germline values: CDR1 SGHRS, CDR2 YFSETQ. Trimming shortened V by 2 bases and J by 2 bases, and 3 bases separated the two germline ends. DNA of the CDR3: TGCGCCAGCAGCTTAGCCACAGATACGCAGTATTTT. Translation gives CASSLATDTQYF.

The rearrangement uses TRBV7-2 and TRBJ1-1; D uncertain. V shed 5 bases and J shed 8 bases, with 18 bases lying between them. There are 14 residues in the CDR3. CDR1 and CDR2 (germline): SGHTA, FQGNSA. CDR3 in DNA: TGTGCCAGCAGCCCACAGAGCGCGGATCCAGAAGCTTTCTTT. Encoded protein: CASSPQSADPEAFF.

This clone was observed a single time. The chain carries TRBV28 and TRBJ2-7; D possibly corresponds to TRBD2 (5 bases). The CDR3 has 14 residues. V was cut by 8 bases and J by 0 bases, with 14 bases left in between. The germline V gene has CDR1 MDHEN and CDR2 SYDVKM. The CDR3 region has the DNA TGTGCCAGCCCATCCCGGAGGAGCTCCTACGAGCAGTACTTC. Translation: CASPSRRSSYEQYF.

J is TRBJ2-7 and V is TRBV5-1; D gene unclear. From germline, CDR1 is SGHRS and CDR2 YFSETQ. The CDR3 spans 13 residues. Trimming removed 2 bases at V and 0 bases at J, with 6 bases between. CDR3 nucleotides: TGCGCCAGCAGCTTCACGGCCTCCTACGAGCAGTACTTC. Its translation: CASSFTASYEQYF.